This T cell receptor (beta chain) is drawn from a study of blood T cell repertoires in COVID-19. Looking at the study overall: The cDNA or gDNA used as material had been derived from T cells, B-cell-depleted T cells, or PBMCs.

Seattle participants joined during active infection and were tracked over time. The CDR3 is 14 amino acids. Germline V gene data show CDR1 as MNHNY and CDR2 as SVGAGI (reference sequence). Between the trimmed V and J ends, which lost 7 bases and 2 bases, there was a span of 14 bases. Per the study methods: Amplifying reference gene primers gave estimates of nucleated cell counts. Some clones are missing from TCRdb's copy, which holds only in-frame ones; the method was immunoSEQ multiplex PCR. Clonal size and the V and J genes are those of that table, whereas D and trimming came from the DNA. The sample shows about 95,000 clones, roughly 90% of them seen only once.

This clonotype was sampled from a man aged 55-75 years with COVID-19, enrolled during active disease. Material for sequencing was peripheral blood. The V gene is TRBV6-6, the J gene TRBJ1-2, with TRBD1 as a possible D gene (5 bases). Here the CDR3 reads CASTDPPGNYGYTF. Written as DNA, the CDR3 is TGTGCCAGCACTGACCCCCCAGGGAACTATGGCTACACCTTC.